This is a list of T cell receptor beta chains from one sample in a study of blood T cell repertoires in COVID-19. Libraries were prepared by immunoSEQ multiplex PCR; TCRdb keeps only in-frame clonotypes and omits some of them. This sample carries about 120,000 clones, about 89% of them seen once, and the ten largest clones take roughly 4.3%. Sequenced input: peripheral blood. The receptors stem from a man in his sixties with COVID-19, enrolled during active disease. Both conserved end residues are trimmed from each CDR3. Fields, in order: J gene, V gene, CDR3 protein.

TRBJ1-5 TRBV7-6 ASSKVDRDYQPQH
TRBJ1-6 TRBV2 ASRKQGALMGSPLH
TRBJ2-2 TRBV7-3 ASSKGLAVNTGELF
TRBJ2-2 TRBV27 ASSFRTGELF
TRBJ2-2 TRBV6-5 ASSYWEYTGELF
TRBJ2-5 TRBV2 ASSGRLISSDQETQY
TRBJ2-7 TRBV28 ASSLSPSSYEQY
TRBJ2-3 TRBV7-3 ASSFDGTTTDTQY
TRBJ1-1 TRBV21-1 ASSKWGPTDTEAF
TRBJ1-1 TRBV6-4 ASRLTANTEAF
TRBJ1-1 TRBV9 ASSRTGNTEAF
TRBJ2-7 TRBV6-5 ASRPVDSYEQY
TRBJ1-1 TRBV12-3/TRBV12-4 ASSPNRALAF
TRBJ2-2 TRBV7-9 ASTLAGAGELF
TRBJ1-1 TRBV21-1 ASSPRTRVAF
TRBJ1-6 TRBV5-1 ASSSDLPGKDSPLH
TRBJ1-4 TRBV29-1 SVRGFATNEKLF
TRBJ2-3 TRBV5-4 ASSLGPQANTDTQY
TRBJ1-2 TRBV29-1 SVGSGDGYT
TRBJ1-2 TRBV5-4 ASSLISGAGGYT
TRBJ1-5 TRBV6-2/TRBV6-3 ASSYSGQGVQPQH
TRBJ1-5 TRBV30 AWSQGLDNQPQH
TRBJ1-6 TRBV2 ASSVRQGNSPLH
TRBJ2-2 TRBV25-1 ASSKRGGPGELF
TRBJ1-2 TRBV19 ASRPEDRLHGYT
TRBJ2-4 TRBV19 ASSIGAGPIQY
TRBJ2-5 TRBV7-2 ASRLAGETQY
TRBJ2-1 TRBV5-1 ASSLWDRGSYNEQF
TRBJ2-5 TRBV7-2 ASSLVPGLAGGQETQY
TRBJ1-4 TRBV15 ATSRDPNGGATNEKLF
TRBJ1-2 TRBV2 ATSDRTNYGYT
TRBJ1-5 TRBV11-2 ASSPRPDRGLQPQH
TRBJ1-2 TRBV5-1 ASSLEAGAGYT
TRBJ1-1 TRBV5-8 ASSFDGTEWNTEAF
TRBJ1-1 TRBV5-5 ASSPFPPGTMNTEAF
TRBJ1-2 TRBV5-6 ASSQSPGQGVKGYT
TRBJ2-5 TRBV11-2 ASSFARNQETQY